The clone carrying this T cell receptor beta chain was picked up a small number of times. Its cognate antigen is unknown. The entry originates in a study of identical twins. Study results and caveats: Partly confounded zero-insertion analyses could result from invariant MAIT and iNKT cells. The more abundant beta clonotypes in cord blood had fewer insertions, and memory repertoires did not show this. The study found that models underestimated out-of-frame TCR alpha sharing in monozygotic twins.

In germline, CDR1 is PRHDT, CDR2 FYEKMQ (reference sequence). The CDR3 has 12 residues. Trimming removed 5 bases at V and 4 bases at J, with 6 bases between. MiXCR, applied by TCRdb to the 5' RACE reads, yields one record per CDR3 protein. The repertoire holds some 97,000 distinct CDR3 sequences, with 5.9% as singletons. No donor was unhealthy or non-Caucasian. The rearrangement links TRBV13 to TRBJ2-1; D call uncertain. The sequenced material came from memory T cells sorted from blood. This receptor was taken from a woman aged 45-60 years in good health. Here the CDR3 DNA reads TGTGCCAGCAGCATTATGTACAATGAGCAGTTCTTC. As protein: CASSIMYNEQFF.